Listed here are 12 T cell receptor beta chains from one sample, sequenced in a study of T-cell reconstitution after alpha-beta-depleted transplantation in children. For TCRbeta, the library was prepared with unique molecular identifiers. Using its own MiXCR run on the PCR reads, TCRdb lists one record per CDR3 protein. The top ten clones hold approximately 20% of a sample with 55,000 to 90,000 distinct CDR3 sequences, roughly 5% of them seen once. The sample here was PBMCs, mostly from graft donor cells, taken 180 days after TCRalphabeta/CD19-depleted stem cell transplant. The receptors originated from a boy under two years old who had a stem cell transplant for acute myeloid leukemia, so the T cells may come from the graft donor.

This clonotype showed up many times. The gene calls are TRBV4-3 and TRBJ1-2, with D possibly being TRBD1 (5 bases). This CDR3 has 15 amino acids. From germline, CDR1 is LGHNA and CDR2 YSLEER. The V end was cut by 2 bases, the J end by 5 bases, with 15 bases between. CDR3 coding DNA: TGCGCCAGCAGCCAACAACGGGTAGGGGTTTATGGCTACACCTTC. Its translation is CASSQQRVGVYGYTF.

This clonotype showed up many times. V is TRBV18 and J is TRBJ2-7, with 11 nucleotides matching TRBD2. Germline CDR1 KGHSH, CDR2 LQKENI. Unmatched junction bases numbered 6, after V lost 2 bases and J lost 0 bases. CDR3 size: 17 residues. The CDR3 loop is CASSPTSGGPGSYEQYF. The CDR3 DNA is TGTGCCAGCTCACCAACTAGCGGGGGCCCCGGCTCCTACGAGCAGTACTTC.

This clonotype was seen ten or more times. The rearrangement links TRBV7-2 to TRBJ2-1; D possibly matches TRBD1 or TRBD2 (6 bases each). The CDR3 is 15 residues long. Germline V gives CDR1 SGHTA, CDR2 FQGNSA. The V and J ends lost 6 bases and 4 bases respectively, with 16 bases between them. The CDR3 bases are TGTGCCAGCAGGCTGCCCGGGGGCGGATACAATGAGCAGTTCTTC. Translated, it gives CASRLPGGGYNEQFF.

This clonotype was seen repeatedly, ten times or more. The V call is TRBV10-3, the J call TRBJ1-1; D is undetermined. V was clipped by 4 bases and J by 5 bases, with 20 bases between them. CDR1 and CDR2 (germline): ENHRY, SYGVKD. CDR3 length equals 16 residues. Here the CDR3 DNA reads TGTGCCATCAGTGTTAAGGGAATGGCTATGAGGACTGAAGCTTTCTTT. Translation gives CAISVKGMAMRTEAFF.

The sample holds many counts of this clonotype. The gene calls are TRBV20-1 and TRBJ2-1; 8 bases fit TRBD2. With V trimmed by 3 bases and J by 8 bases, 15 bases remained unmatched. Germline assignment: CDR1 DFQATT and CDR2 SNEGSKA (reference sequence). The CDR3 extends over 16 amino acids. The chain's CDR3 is CSARGDPGLEGDEQFF. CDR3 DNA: TGCAGTGCTAGGGGAGATCCGGGACTAGAAGGCGATGAGCAGTTCTTC.

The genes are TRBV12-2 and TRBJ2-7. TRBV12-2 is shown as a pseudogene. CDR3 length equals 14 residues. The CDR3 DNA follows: TGTGCAAGTCGCCCGCGACAGGGCTTCTACGAGCAGTACGTC. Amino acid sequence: CASRPRQGFYEQYV.

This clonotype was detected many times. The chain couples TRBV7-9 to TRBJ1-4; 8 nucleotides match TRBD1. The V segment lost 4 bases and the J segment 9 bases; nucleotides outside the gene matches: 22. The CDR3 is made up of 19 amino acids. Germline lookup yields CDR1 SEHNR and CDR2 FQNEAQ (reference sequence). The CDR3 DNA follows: TGTGCCAGCAGCTCCCCTTCCGGGACAGGTTTTCTTCTTCCGCAAAAACTGTTTTTT. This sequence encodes CASSSPSGTGFLLPQKLFF.

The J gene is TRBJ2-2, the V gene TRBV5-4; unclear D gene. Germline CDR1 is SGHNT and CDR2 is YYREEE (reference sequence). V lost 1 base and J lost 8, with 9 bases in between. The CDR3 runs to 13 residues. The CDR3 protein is CASSLRSSGELFF. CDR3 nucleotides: TGTGCCAGCAGCTTGCGGTCCTCAGGGGAGCTGTTTTTT.

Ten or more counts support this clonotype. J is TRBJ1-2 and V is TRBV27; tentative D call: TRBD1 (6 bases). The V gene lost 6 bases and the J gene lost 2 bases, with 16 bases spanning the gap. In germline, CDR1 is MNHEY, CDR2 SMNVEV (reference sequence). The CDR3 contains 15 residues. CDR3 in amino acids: CASRQIRTANYGYTF. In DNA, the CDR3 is TGTGCCAGCAGGCAAATTCGGACAGCCAACTATGGCTACACCTTC.

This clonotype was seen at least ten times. In DNA form, the CDR3 reads TGTGCCAGCAGTGCCCGGGACAGGGAGAGTCGTGGCTACACCTTC. Translating gives CASSARDRESRGYTF. The chain combines TRBV25-1 with TRBJ1-2; 9 bases map to TRBD1. The germline V gene has CDR1 MGHDK and CDR2 SYGVNS. Unmatched junction bases numbered 10, after V lost 4 bases and J lost 7 bases. This CDR3 spans 15 amino acids.

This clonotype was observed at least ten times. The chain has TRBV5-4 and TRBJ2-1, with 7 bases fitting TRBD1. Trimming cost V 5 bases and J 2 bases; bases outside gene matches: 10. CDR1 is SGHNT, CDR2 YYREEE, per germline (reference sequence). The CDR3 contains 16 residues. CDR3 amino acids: CASREMTGSAYNEQFF. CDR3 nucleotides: TGTGCCAGCAGAGAAATGACAGGGAGCGCCTACAATGAGCAGTTCTTC.

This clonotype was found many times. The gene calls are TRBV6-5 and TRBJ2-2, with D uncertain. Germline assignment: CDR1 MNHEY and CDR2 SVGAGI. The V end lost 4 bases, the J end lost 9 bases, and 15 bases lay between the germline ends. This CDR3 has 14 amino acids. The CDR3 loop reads CASSSRPSRRELFF. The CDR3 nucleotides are TGTGCCAGCAGTTCAAGGCCATCCAGGAGGGAGCTGTTTTTT.